Listed below are T cell receptor beta chains from one sample, sequenced in a study of control samples from healthy donors and cancer patients. Some clones are missing from TCRdb's copy, which holds only in-frame ones; the method was immunoSEQ multiplex PCR. The sample has approximately 140,000 clones, 90% to 95% seen once. Sequencing was performed on blood. These receptors came from a man in his forties in good health. Each CDR3 is given with its conserved first and last residue. The D gene is left open where the match is weak. Expanded clones get a size class; other rows say once, few or many, or leave the size out.

d_gene	abundance	v_gene	j_gene	CDR3nt	CDR3aa
-	-	TRBV12-5	TRBJ1-2	TGTGCTAGTGGTTTGGTACGCTTAAGAGCAGGGCGCTATGGCTACACCTTC	CASGLVRLRAGRYGYTF
TRBD2	-	TRBV13	TRBJ2-1	TGTGCCAGCAGCTTAGCCTTTAGCGGGGGTGCCCTCAATGAGCAGTTCTTC	CASSLAFSGGALNEQFF
-	once	TRBV2	TRBJ2-2	TGTGCCAGCAGACCGCAGGCGAACACCGGGGAGCTGTTTTTT	CASRPQANTGELFF
TRBD1	-	TRBV29-1	TRBJ1-3	TGCAGCGTTGATGTAGGACAGGGATATGGAAACACCATATATTTT	CSVDVGQGYGNTIYF
TRBD1	-	TRBV3-1/TRBV3-2	TRBJ1-1	TGTGCCAGCAGTCCAAGACAGGGTGGGAACACTGAAGCTTTCTTT	CASSPRQGGNTEAFF
-	-	TRBV13	TRBJ2-7	TGTGCCAGCAGCTTGGGAAGGGTGCAGTACTTC	CASSLGRVQYF
TRBD1	-	TRBV7-8	TRBJ1-5	TGTGCCAGCAGCAGGGACAGGAATCAGCCCCAGCATTTT	CASSRDRNQPQHF
-	-	TRBV5-1	TRBJ2-7	TGCGCCAGCAGCTTACCAGGGGAATGGGACGAGCAGTACTTC	CASSLPGEWDEQYF
-	-	TRBV7-2	TRBJ1-3	TGTGCCAGCACCTATTCCCCTGGAAACACCATATATTTT	CASTYSPGNTIYF
-	-	TRBV5-4	TRBJ1-1	TGTGCATCGCAGCTTTGGAACACTGAAGCTTTCTTT	CASQLWNTEAFF
-	-	TRBV28	TRBJ1-5	TGTGCCAGCACTCAAGTGGGGAGCAATCAGCCCCAGCATTTT	CASTQVGSNQPQHF
-	-	TRBV5-6	TRBJ2-7	TGTGCCAGCAGCTCGACAGCCTACGAGCAGTACTTC	CASSSTAYEQYF
-	-	TRBV5-1	TRBJ2-3	TGCGCCAGCAGCTACCGCCGGGGAGATACGCAGTATTTT	CASSYRRGDTQYF
-	-	TRBV15	TRBJ1-1	TGTGCCACCAGCAGAGACATGAACACTGAAGCTTTCTTT	CATSRDMNTEAFF
TRBD2	-	TRBV2	TRBJ2-3	TGTGCCAGCACCGGGACTAGCGGGGGGGCGACAACAGATACGCAGTATTTT	CASTGTSGGATTDTQYF
-	-	TRBV5-1	TRBJ1-2	TGCGCCAGCAGCTTAGGGGGATTACCGCCGGATGGAGGCTACACCTTC	CASSLGGLPPDGGYTF
-	few	TRBV9	TRBJ2-7	TGTGCCAGCAGCGTAACACCGGGGAGCTACGAGCAGTACTTC	CASSVTPGSYEQYF
-	-	TRBV28	TRBJ1-2	TGTGCCATTATTTATGGCTACACCTTC	CAIIYGYTF
-	-	TRBV5-5	TRBJ1-1	TGTGCCAGCAGTCGAGCCGGGCCGAACACTGAAGCTTTCTTT	CASSRAGPNTEAFF
-	-	TRBV6-6	TRBJ1-4	TGTGCCAGTCGTGAGGGGGCAACTAATGAAAAACTGTTTTTT	CASREGATNEKLFF
-	-	TRBV5-6	TRBJ2-3	TGTGCCAGCAGCGTACGACAGACTAGCACAGATACGCAGTATTTT	CASSVRQTSTDTQYF
-	-	TRBV11-3	TRBJ2-3	TGTGCCAGCAGCTTAGGATCCTTGTACAGGGAACCAGATACGCAGTATTTT	CASSLGSLYREPDTQYF
-	-	TRBV9	TRBJ2-7	TGTGCCAGCAGCCCCAAGACAGGTACCTACGAGCAGTACTTC	CASSPKTGTYEQYF
TRBD2	-	TRBV27	TRBJ2-2	TGTGCCAGCAGTGGGGGGACAGGACTAGCGGTAACCACCGGGGAGCTGTTTTTT	CASSGGTGLAVTTGELFF
-	-	TRBV21-1	TRBJ1-6	TGTGCCAGCAGCTCCCGTCCCTGGGGTTCACCCCTCCACTTT	CASSSRPWGSPLHF
-	-	TRBV21-1	TRBJ1-5	TGTGCCAGCAGCCAGGAGGGGGGAACCATCAGTCAGCCCCAGCATTTT	CASSQEGGTISQPQHF
-	-	TRBV5-4	TRBJ1-1	TGTGCCAGCAGCTCGAAGACAGCTATGAACACTGAAGCTTTCTTT	CASSSKTAMNTEAFF
TRBD1	once	TRBV3-1/TRBV3-2	TRBJ2-7	TGTGCCAGCAGCCAAGATCGAGGACAGGGGGCCTACGAGCAGTACTTC	CASSQDRGQGAYEQYF
-	few	TRBV7-9	TRBJ1-2	TGTGCCAGCAGCCCCCTGGGGGGCTCTAACTATGGCTACACCTTC	CASSPLGGSNYGYTF
-	-	TRBV5-1	TRBJ1-6	TGCGCCAGCAGCCCTACCATGGACCTGGGAAATTCACCCCTCCACTTT	CASSPTMDLGNSPLHF
TRBD1	-	TRBV2	TRBJ2-3	TGTGCCAGCATCCACAGGGGAGACACAGATACGCAGTATTTT	CASIHRGDTDTQYF
TRBD2	once	TRBV7-8	TRBJ2-7	TGTGCCAGCAGCTTAGGGACTAGCACCGAGCAGTACTTC	CASSLGTSTEQYF
-	-	TRBV13	TRBJ2-7	TGTGCCAGCAGCACCCGAGGACAGTCGTACGAGCAGTACTTC	CASSTRGQSYEQYF
-	-	TRBV6-5	TRBJ1-2	TGTGCCAGCAGTTACGGTCAGGTTTTTGGCTACACCTTC	CASSYGQVFGYTF
-	-	TRBV30	TRBJ2-2	TGTGCCTGGAGTCGAGTAAACACCGGGGAGCTGTTTTTT	CAWSRVNTGELFF
TRBD1	-	TRBV6-5	TRBJ2-7	TGTGCCAGCAGTTACTTTGGGTCAGGGGGCGAGAACGAGCAGTACTTC	CASSYFGSGGENEQYF
TRBD1	-	TRBV5-1	TRBJ1-3	TGCGCCAGCAGCTCCTCTTCTCAGGGGGCAGCTGGAAACACCATATATTTT	CASSSSSQGAAGNTIYF
-	-	TRBV5-5	TRBJ1-6	TGTGCCAGCAGCCCGCATGGAACCGCCTCCTATAATTCACCCCTCCACTTT	CASSPHGTASYNSPLHF
-	-	TRBV7-9	TRBJ2-1	TGTGCCAGCAGCATAAGGGAGCAGTTCTTC	CASSIREQFF
TRBD1	-	TRBV4-2	TRBJ2-6	TGTGCCAGCAGCCCTCGGTCAGGGGGTTCCTCTGGGGCCAACGTCCTGACTTTC	CASSPRSGGSSGANVLTF
TRBD2	-	TRBV9	TRBJ2-2	TGTGCCAGCAGCATGAGCGGGGGTTACACCGGGGAGCTGTTTTTT	CASSMSGGYTGELFF
-	-	TRBV5-1	TRBJ1-2	TGCGCCAGCAGCTTCAACCGGGACACGTATGGCTACACCTTC	CASSFNRDTYGYTF
-	-	TRBV5-1	TRBJ1-1	TGCGCCAGCAGCTTGACACACCCAGAAGGTGTGAACACTGAAGCTTTCTTT	CASSLTHPEGVNTEAFF
TRBD2	-	TRBV29-1	TRBJ2-1	TGCAGCGTTGAAGCGGGAGGGTACTATGAGCAGTTCTTC	CSVEAGGYYEQFF
-	once	TRBV4-2	TRBJ2-6	TGTGCCAGCAGCCCCCTCATATCTGGGGCCAACGTCCTGACTTTC	CASSPLISGANVLTF
TRBD1	-	TRBV5-1	TRBJ2-7	TGCGCCAGCAGACGATTCGGACAGGGGGCCTACGAGCAGTACTTC	CASRRFGQGAYEQYF
TRBD1	-	TRBV28	TRBJ1-5	TGTGCCAGCATTGACAGGGCCAATCAGCCCCAGCATTTT	CASIDRANQPQHF
-	-	TRBV28	TRBJ1-1	TGTGCCAGCAGTTTACCTTGGGGCGCTGAAGCTTTCTTT	CASSLPWGAEAFF
-	once	TRBV6-1	TRBJ2-7	TGTGCCAGCAGTGAAGTAGCCAGCGCAACCGGCTACGAGCAGTACTTC	CASSEVASATGYEQYF